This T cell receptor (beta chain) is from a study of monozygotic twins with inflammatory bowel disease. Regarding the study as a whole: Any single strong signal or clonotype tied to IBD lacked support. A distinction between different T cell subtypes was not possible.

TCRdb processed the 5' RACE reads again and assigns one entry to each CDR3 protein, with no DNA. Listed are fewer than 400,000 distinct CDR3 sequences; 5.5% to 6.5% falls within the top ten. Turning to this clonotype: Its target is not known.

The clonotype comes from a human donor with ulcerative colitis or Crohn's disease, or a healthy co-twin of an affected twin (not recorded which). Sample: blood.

CDR3 region: CSVDPSYNEQFF. The chain carries TRBV29-1 and TRBJ2-1. The CDR3 extends over 12 amino acids. Germline assignment: CDR1 SQVTM and CDR2 ANQGSEA.